These T cell receptor beta chains were read from a single sample in a study of vaccination and CD4 T cells after COVID-19. No antigen has been identified for these receptors. MiXCR, run by TCRdb on the PCR reads, gives a single entry per CDR3 protein. The sample shows 6,000 or so distinct CDR3 sequences, around 43% of them seen only once. The source material was CD4+ T cells from blood, cultured in vitro. Receptors were obtained from a human donor in good health. CDR3s include the opening cysteine and the closing phenylalanine or tryptophan. D genes are given only for firm matches. The size of a clone is reported for some rows only, either as once, few or many, or as a class for expanded clones.

>NA|TRBJ2-1|NA|TRBV2
TGTGCCAGCAGTCGGCGTAAAGACGGCAATGAGCAGTTCTTC
CASSRRKDGNEQFF
>TRBD2|TRBJ2-3|NA|TRBV20-1
TGCAGTGCTCCCGGGACTAGCGTGGGAGATACGCAGTATTTT
CSAPGTSVGDTQYF
>NA|TRBJ1-1|NA|TRBV7-9
TGTGCCAGCAGCGCGGGGGCTAGGGACACTGAAGCTTTCTTT
CASSAGARDTEAFF
>NA|TRBJ2-2|few|TRBV11-2
TGTGCCAGCAGCTTAGGGGGACTCAACACCGGGGAGCTGTTTTTT
CASSLGGLNTGELFF
>NA|TRBJ1-1|few|TRBV20-1
TGCAGTGCTAGCGAGGGAAGGGCGCGGCGGGACCAACCTGAAGCTTTCTTT
CSASEGRARRDQPEAFF
>NA|TRBJ2-7|NA|TRBV12-3/TRBV12-4
TGTGCCAGCAGTTCCCAATACGAGCAGTACTTC
CASSSQYEQYF
>NA|TRBJ2-5|NA|TRBV11-2
TGTGCCAGCAGCTTTTCATTCGGGGGCCAAGAGACCCAGTACTTC
CASSFSFGGQETQYF
>TRBD1|TRBJ1-1|NA|TRBV6-1
TGTGCCAGCAGACAGGGGGTTATGACTGAAGCTTTCTTT
CASRQGVMTEAFF
>TRBD2|TRBJ2-2|NA|TRBV19
TGTGCCAGTACCCCCTCACTAGCGACCACCGGGGAGCTGTTTTTT
CASTPSLATTGELFF
>NA|TRBJ2-7|NA|TRBV7-8
TGTGCCAGCAGCTTAGACCGCTTGGAGCAGTACTTC
CASSLDRLEQYF
>NA|TRBJ1-1|NA|TRBV20-1
TGCAGTGCTACTCGGGGGGGCGGCACTGAAGCTTTCTTT
CSATRGGGTEAFF
>TRBD2|TRBJ2-2|few|TRBV6-1
TGTGCCAGCAGTGAACTAGCGGGGGGGCCCGGGGAGCTGTTTTTT
CASSELAGGPGELFF
>NA|TRBJ1-2|NA|TRBV6-1
TGTGCCAGCGAGGCTCGGGGACTGTATGGCTACACCTTC
CASEARGLYGYTF
>NA|TRBJ1-1|few|TRBV7-9
TGTGCCAGCAGCCGGGACATAGAGTCGGCTTTCTTT
CASSRDIESAFF
>NA|TRBJ2-5|NA|TRBV6-5
TGTGCCAGCAGTTACTCGACAGCCCAAGAGACCCAGTACTTC
CASSYSTAQETQYF
>NA|TRBJ1-5|NA|TRBV19
TGTGCCAGTAGTACACAGGGAAATCAGCCCCAGCATTTT
CASSTQGNQPQHF
>NA|TRBJ2-2|NA|TRBV7-8
TGTGCCAGCGAACAGGGGAACACCGGGGAGCTGTTTTTT
CASEQGNTGELFF
>TRBD1|TRBJ1-2|NA|TRBV10-2
TGCGCCAGCGTGGACGGGACAGGGGGCAACTATGGCTACACCTTC
CASVDGTGGNYGYTF
>NA|TRBJ2-2|NA|TRBV7-6
TGTGCCAGCAGCTTAGGGCGGGGTCCCGGGGAGCTGTTTTTT
CASSLGRGPGELFF
>NA|TRBJ1-6|NA|TRBV4-1
TGCGCCAGCAGCCAAGATATTGGAAGGGCTGGATCACCCCTCCACTTT
CASSQDIGRAGSPLHF
>TRBD2|TRBJ2-1|few|TRBV20-1
TGCAGTGCTAGAGATCGCCTAGCGGGGTACAATGAGCAGTTCTTC
CSARDRLAGYNEQFF
>TRBD1|TRBJ1-6|NA|TRBV20-1
TGCAGTGCTATGGACAGGGGTGATTCACCCCTCCACTTT
CSAMDRGDSPLHF
>TRBD2|TRBJ2-1|few|TRBV6-1
TGTGCCAGCAGTCCTCCCCAGGATCAGCGGGGTTATGAGCAGTTCTTC
CASSPPQDQRGYEQFF
>TRBD1|TRBJ1-6|NA|TRBV6-5
TGTGCCAGCAGATACGGACAGGGTAGTTCACCCCTCCACTTT
CASRYGQGSSPLHF
>NA|TRBJ1-5|few|TRBV6-2/TRBV6-3
TGTGCCAGCAGAACTAGCAATCAGCCCCAGCATTTT
CASRTSNQPQHF
>NA|TRBJ2-6|NA|TRBV21-1
TGTGCCAGCAGCAAAGGTGGACACCGGGACAGGGTTCTATCGGGGGCCAACGTCCTGACTTTC
CASSKGGHRDRVLSGANVLTF
>TRBD1|TRBJ2-3|NA|TRBV7-9
TGTGCCAGCAGCTCCGGGACAGGGAGGACAGATACGCAGTATTTT
CASSSGTGRTDTQYF
>NA|TRBJ1-1|few|TRBV11-1
TGTGCCAGCAGCTTAGAAACAAGTAACACTGAAGCTTTCTTT
CASSLETSNTEAFF
>NA|TRBJ2-5|NA|TRBV6-2/TRBV6-3
TGTGCCAGCAAACCCTTGGGAGCCCAAGAGACCCAGTACTTC
CASKPLGAQETQYF
>NA|TRBJ2-1|few|TRBV20-1
TGCAGTGCGGAGCGGGCGGCCTCGAGCTACAATGAGCAGTTCTTC
CSAERAASSYNEQFF
>NA|TRBJ2-2|NA|TRBV2
TGTGCCACCACATTGGACACCGCGAACACCGGGGAGCTGTTTTTT
CATTLDTANTGELFF
>NA|TRBJ2-1|NA|TRBV6-1
TGTGCCAGCAGTCAAGACGGAGGTGAGCAGTTCTTC
CASSQDGGEQFF
>NA|TRBJ2-6|NA|TRBV6-4
TGTGCCAGCAGACAGGGACCTGGGGCCAACGTCCTGACTTTC
CASRQGPGANVLTF
>NA|TRBJ1-3|NA|TRBV11-2
TGTGCCAGCAGCTTAGTCGGGATTGGAAACACCATATATTTT
CASSLVGIGNTIYF
>NA|TRBJ1-2|few|TRBV6-5
TGTGCCAGCAGTTACAGCAGGGGACTCGGACGGGTTTACACCTTC
CASSYSRGLGRVYTF
>NA|TRBJ1-1|NA|TRBV6-1
TGTGCCAGCAGTGAAGGATGGGGGGCAGACACTGAAGCTTTCTTT
CASSEGWGADTEAFF
>NA|TRBJ1-2|NA|TRBV7-3
TGTGCCAGCAGCTTGGGACCGGATGGCTACACCTTC
CASSLGPDGYTF
>NA|TRBJ1-1|NA|TRBV2
TGTGCCAGCAGTACCAGGGGAGAGAACACTGAAGCTTTCTTT
CASSTRGENTEAFF
>NA|TRBJ1-1|NA|TRBV12-3/TRBV12-4
TGTGCCAGCAGCAATTTCGGGAGGGAAGCTTTCTTT
CASSNFGREAFF
>NA|TRBJ1-5|once|TRBV20-1
TGCAGTGCTAGAGCAGGGTACAATGGCAATCAGCCCCAGCATTTT
CSARAGYNGNQPQHF
>NA|TRBJ1-1|NA|TRBV2
TGTGCCAGCAGTGACCAGATTGAAGCTTTCTTT
CASSDQIEAFF
>NA|TRBJ1-2|few|TRBV21-1
TGTGCCAGCATGACAGGGCTAATCACGAATGGCTACACCTTC
CASMTGLITNGYTF
>TRBD1|TRBJ2-5|NA|TRBV19
TGTGCCAGTAGTCTCGGGACAGGACGAGAGACCCAGTACTTC
CASSLGTGRETQYF
>TRBD2|TRBJ2-7|NA|TRBV20-1
TGCAGTGCCGTGGGGGGGGTCCGCGACGAGCAGTACTTC
CSAVGGVRDEQYF